This TCR beta chain stems from a study of blood T cell repertoires in COVID-19 (TCRdb year 2020). At the level of the whole study: Collaborator samples came from the United States, Italy and Spain and covered acute and convalescent phases of COVID-19. Deeply sampled blood TCRbeta repertoires from subjects exposed to, actively infected with, or recovered from COVID-19 were included in the dataset. Nearly every sample came with metadata listing a de-identified subject ID, COVID-19 status, age in years and sex. Samples came from the ongoing ImmuneRACE study (first 160 participants) plus 1,254 subjects from 6 global collaborators. The material from the prospective study consisted of cDNA or gDNA derived from T cells, B-cell-depleted T cells, or PBMCs. HLA class I and class II types, where available, came from metadata supplied by the sample provider rather than from assay-based typing. The repertoires were released in a freely available public database intended as a resource for research on the immune response to SARS-CoV-2.

TCRbeta CDR3 regions were amplified from genomic DNA using the immunoSEQ Assay, a bias-controlled multiplex PCR. In the source study's methods: The number of nucleated cells in each sample was estimated from the amplification of reference gene primers within the assay. To quantify the absolute abundance of each unique TCRbeta CDR3 rearrangement, sequence reads were collapsed and filtered. For each sample, productive Simpson clonality was calculated by taking the square root of Simpson's diversity index across productive rearrangements. This immuneACCESS table, as held by TCRdb, lists in-frame sequences with V and J called but not all clones. Of the missing ones, under half trace to an unresolved V gene in checked studies; the others have no known cause. The V and J calls and clone size come from that table; D and trimming were worked out from the DNA. The sample yields some 23,000 clones; 75% to 95% were counted once. The ten top clones hold 18% of the sample.

The study at large found these results: The quantity of clinical and demographic metadata differed by source and by participant and was supplied without curation.

Worth noting for this clone: What antigen it recognizes has not been identified. Per-base quality was not reported, and no clone a single base away is much larger than it.

Collaborating institutions collected whole blood in K2EDTA tubes following their own protocols. For TCRbeta analysis, collaborators shipped samples in one of three forms: frozen whole blood, isolated PBMCs, or DNA extracted from either of those sample types. The CDR3 spans 12 residues, from the cysteine through the phenylalanine. The only DNA kept is the CDR3, 36 bases in frame from the first base. V sheds 8 bases and J sheds 2 bases, leaving 7 bases between their ends. The chain uses TRBV12-3 or TRBV12-4 and TRBJ1-5; the D gene assignment is ambiguous. Sequenced material: peripheral blood. The source of this sequence is a human donor in a cohort sampled during active COVID-19. The DNA sequence follows: TGTGCCAGCGGAGGAGGCAATCAGCCCCAGCATTTT. This sequence encodes CASGGGNQPQHF.